This T cell receptor beta chain is drawn from a study of T cells after yellow fever vaccination. By 5'RACE template switching, TCR cDNA was produced, with a universal primer site and UMIs added in the process. TCRdb redid the calling of the 5' RACE reads with MiXCR, one entry per CDR3 protein. The table records more than 25,000 distinct CDR3 sequences, over 3.5% of them present only once. This clonotype was seen more than once but under ten times. Study observations and caveats: Reappearance after the booster was seen for most primary-vaccination clones, at more than 95% CD4 and more than 80% CD8. Across the CD4 and CD8 compartments, a small share of clonotypes was present in both.

The CDR3 runs 15 residues. Trimming took off 4 bases at V and 3 bases at J, with 17 bases between the two ends. Germline V gene lookup returns CDR1 SGHRS and CDR2 YFSETQ. The starting material was PBMCs, either bulk or a sorted T-cell subset (CD4+, CD8+, memory, or dextramer-sorted; not recorded which), obtained on the day of the yellow fever booster vaccination. The clonotype comes from a man younger than 35 who received the YFV17D yellow fever vaccine. The V call is TRBV5-1, the J call TRBJ2-7, with a weak D call TRBD2 (6 bases). The CDR3 sequence: CASSPTVGTHYEQYF. In nucleotides, the CDR3 is TGCGCCAGCAGCCCGACGGTGGGGACTCACTACGAGCAGTACTTC.